This T cell receptor (beta chain) was identified during a study of tumor-infiltrating lymphocytes in oesophageal squamous cell carcinoma. TCRdb re-called the PCR reads with MiXCR, one entry per CDR3 protein. The table records about 21,000 distinct CDR3 sequences, around 39% of them present only once. Trimming removed 2 bases from V and 3 bases from J, with 13 bases in between. The CDR3 has 15 amino acids. Germline CDR1 SGHTA, CDR2 FQGNSA. The chain links TRBV7-2 to TRBJ1-2; unclear D gene. The specimen was esophageal tumor tissue. The TCR sequence derives from a male donor with esophageal squamous cell carcinoma. CDR3: CASSLSWAADYGYTF. CDR3 coding DNA: TGTGCCAGCAGCTTAAGCTGGGCAGCCGACTATGGCTACACCTTC.